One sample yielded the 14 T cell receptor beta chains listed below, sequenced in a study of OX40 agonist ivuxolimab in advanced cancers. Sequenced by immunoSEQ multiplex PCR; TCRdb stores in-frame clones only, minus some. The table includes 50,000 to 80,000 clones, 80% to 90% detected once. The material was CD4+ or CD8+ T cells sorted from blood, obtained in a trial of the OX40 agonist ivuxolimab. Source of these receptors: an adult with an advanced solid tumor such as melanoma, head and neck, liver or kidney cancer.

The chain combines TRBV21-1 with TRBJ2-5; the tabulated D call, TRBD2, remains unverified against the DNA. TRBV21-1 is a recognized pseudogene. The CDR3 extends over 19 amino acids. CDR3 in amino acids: CASSNRRFEGKECQETQYF. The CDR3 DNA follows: TGTGCCAGCAGCAATCGACGGTTTGAAGGTAAGGAGTGTCAAGAGACCCAGTACTTC.

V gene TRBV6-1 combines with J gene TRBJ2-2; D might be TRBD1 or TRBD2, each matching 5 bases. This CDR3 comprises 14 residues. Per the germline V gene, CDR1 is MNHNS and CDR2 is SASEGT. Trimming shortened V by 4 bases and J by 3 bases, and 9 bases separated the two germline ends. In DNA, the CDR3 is TGTGCCAGCAGTGTACGGGGACACACCGGGGAGCTGTTTTTT. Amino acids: CASSVRGHTGELFF.

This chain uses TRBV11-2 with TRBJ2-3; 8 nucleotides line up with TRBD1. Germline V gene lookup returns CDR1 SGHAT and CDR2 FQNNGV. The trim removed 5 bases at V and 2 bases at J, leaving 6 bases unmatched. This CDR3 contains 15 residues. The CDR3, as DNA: TGTGCCAGCAGCCTCGACAGGGGAGACACAGATACGCAGTATTTT. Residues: CASSLDRGDTDTQYF.

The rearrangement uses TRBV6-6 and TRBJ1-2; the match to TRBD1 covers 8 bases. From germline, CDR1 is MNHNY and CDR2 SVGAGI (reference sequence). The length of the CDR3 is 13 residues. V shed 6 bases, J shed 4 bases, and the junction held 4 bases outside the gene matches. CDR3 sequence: CASSRQGAYGYTF. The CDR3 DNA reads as TGTGCCAGCAGCCGGCAGGGGGCCTATGGCTACACCTTC.

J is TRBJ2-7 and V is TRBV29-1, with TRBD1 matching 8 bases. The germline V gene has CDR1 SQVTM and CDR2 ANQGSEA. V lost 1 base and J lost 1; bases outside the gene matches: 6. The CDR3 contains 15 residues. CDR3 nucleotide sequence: TGCAGCGTTGAAGCCGGGACAGGAAGATCCTACGAGCAGTACTTC. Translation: CSVEAGTGRSYEQYF.

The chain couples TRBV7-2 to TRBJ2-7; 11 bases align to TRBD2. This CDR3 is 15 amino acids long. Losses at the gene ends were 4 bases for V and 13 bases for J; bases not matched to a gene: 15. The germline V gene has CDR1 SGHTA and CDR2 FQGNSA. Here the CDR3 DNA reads TGTGCCAGCAGCTCTAGACCGGGACTAGCGGAGTCTCCTTACTTC. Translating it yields CASSSRPGLAESPYF.

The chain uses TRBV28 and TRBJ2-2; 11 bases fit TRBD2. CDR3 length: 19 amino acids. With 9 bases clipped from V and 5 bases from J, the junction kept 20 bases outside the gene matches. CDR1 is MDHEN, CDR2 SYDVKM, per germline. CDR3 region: CASTRQKLAGVTITGELFF. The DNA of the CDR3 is TGTGCCAGTACCAGACAGAAACTAGCGGGGGTTACCATAACCGGGGAGCTGTTTTTT.

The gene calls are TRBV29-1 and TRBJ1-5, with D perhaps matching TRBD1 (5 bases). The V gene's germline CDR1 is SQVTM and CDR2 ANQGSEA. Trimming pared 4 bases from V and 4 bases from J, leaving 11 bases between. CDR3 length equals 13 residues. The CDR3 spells CSVAGTPNQPQHF. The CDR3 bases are TGCAGCGTTGCCGGGACGCCAAATCAGCCCCAGCATTTT.

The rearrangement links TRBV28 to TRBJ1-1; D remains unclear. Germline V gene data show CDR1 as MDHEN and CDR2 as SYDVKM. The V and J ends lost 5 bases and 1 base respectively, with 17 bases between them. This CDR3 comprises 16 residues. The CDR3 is CASSPRKGPANTEAFF. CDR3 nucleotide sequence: TGTGCCAGCAGTCCCCGAAAGGGCCCAGCGAACACTGAAGCTTTCTTT.

The CDR3 loop reads CASSPLSPGFSYEQYF. CDR3 in DNA: TGCGCCAGCAGCCCCCTATCTCCGGGATTTTCCTACGAGCAGTACTTC. This chain joins TRBV4-1 and TRBJ2-7, with D perhaps TRBD2 (5 bases). V lost 4 bases, J lost 1 base, and 17 bases lay in between. The germline gives CDR1 MGHRA, CDR2 YSYEKL. The CDR3 consists of 16 residues.

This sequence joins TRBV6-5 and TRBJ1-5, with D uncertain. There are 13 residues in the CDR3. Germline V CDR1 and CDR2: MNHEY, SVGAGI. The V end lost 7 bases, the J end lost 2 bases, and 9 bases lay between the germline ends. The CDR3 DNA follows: TGTGCCAGCAATGGGCGGGGCAATCAGCCCCAGCATTTT. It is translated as CASNGRGNQPQHF.

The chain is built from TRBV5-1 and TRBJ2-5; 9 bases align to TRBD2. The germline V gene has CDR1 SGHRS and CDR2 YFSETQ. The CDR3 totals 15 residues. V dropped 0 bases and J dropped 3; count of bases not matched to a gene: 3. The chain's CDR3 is CASSLGLAAEETQYF. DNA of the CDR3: TGCGCCAGCAGCTTGGGACTAGCGGCCGAAGAGACCCAGTACTTC.

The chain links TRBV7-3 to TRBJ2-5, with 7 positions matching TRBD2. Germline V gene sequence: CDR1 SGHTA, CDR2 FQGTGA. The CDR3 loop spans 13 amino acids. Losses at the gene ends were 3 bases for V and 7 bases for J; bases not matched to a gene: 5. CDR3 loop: CASSFGGGRTQYF. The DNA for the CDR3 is TGTGCCAGCAGCTTTGGGGGAGGGCGGACCCAGTACTTC.

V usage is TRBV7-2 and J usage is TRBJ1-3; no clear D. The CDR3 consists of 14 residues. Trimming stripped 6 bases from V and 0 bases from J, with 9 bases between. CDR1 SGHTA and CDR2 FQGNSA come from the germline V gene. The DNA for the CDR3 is TGTGCCAGCAGTTCGCTGAGCTCTGGAAACACCATATATTTT. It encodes CASSSLSSGNTIYF. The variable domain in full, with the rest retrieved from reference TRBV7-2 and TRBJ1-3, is GAGVSQSPSNKVTEKGKDVELRCDPISGHTALYWYRQSLGQGLEFLIYFQGNSAPDKSGLPSDRFSAERTGGSVSTLTIQRTQQEDSAVYLCASSSLSSGNTIYFGEGSWLTVV.